This T cell receptor (beta chain) was identified in a study of blood T cell repertoires in COVID-19. The table came from immunoSEQ multiplex PCR; TCRdb's copy has only in-frame clones and leaves some out. Here the sample spans hundreds of thousands of clones, about four fifths being singletons. Trimming removed 4 bases from V and 7 bases from J, with 26 bases in between. Germline CDR1 and CDR2: LGHDT and YNNKEL (reference sequence). The CDR3 totals 18 residues. This clone was detected a few times. This sequence was found in a man in his forties who had been exposed to COVID-19. V gene TRBV3-1 (or the pseudogene TRBV3-2) combines with J gene TRBJ2-1; tentatively, D is TRBD1 (6 bases). Sequenced input: PBMCs or T cells enriched from blood (not recorded which). CDR3 coding DNA: TGTGCCAGCAGCCTCAAGGTGGCCGGGACATCAATTAGGAATGAGCAGTTCTTC. As protein: CASSLKVAGTSIRNEQFF.